These 3 T cell receptor beta chains were sequenced from one sample in a study of blood T cell repertoires in COVID-19. Clones were sequenced by immunoSEQ multiplex PCR, and TCRdb holds only the in-frame ones, with some missing. The sample carries more than 250,000 clones, around nine tenths recorded once. Sequencing input: PBMCs or T cells enriched from blood (not recorded which). The source is a woman aged 18-29 years who had recovered from COVID-19.

The rearrangement uses TRBV3-1 (or the pseudogene TRBV3-2) and TRBJ2-5; 7 bases agree with TRBD1. The V segment lost 1 base and the J segment 2 bases; nucleotides outside the gene matches: 1. Germline V gene data show CDR1 as LGHDT and CDR2 as YNNKEL (reference sequence). The CDR3 spans 14 residues. As DNA, the CDR3 is TGTGCCAGCAGCCAAGCGGGACAGCAAGAGACCCAGTACTTC. Amino acids: CASSQAGQQETQYF.

The gene calls are TRBV15 and TRBJ1-2, with TRBD1 matching 8 bases. There are 14 residues in the CDR3. V lost 5 bases and J lost 4; bases outside the gene matches: 6. Germline CDR1 reads LNHNV; CDR2 reads YYDKDF (reference sequence). The CDR3 loop reads CATSRTGQGYGYTF. DNA for the CDR3: TGTGCCACCAGCCGGACCGGACAGGGCTATGGCTACACCTTC.

This clone was seen just once. The chain recombines TRBV5-1 with TRBJ2-2, with a weak D call TRBD2 (6 bases). V lost 0 bases to trimming and J lost 2 bases, with 14 bases between them. The CDR3 length is 17 residues. Germline-derived CDR1 and CDR2 are SGHRS and YFSETQ. CDR3 loop: CASSLEGRGSNTGELFF. In DNA form, the CDR3 reads TGCGCCAGCAGCTTGGAAGGTCGGGGGAGTAACACCGGGGAGCTGTTTTTT.